This T cell receptor (beta chain) is from a study of blood T cell repertoires in COVID-19. Background on the study: There were acute and convalescent COVID-19 samples, and they came from the United States, Italy and Spain.

The ends lost 5 bases at V and 1 base at J; junction bases unmatched: 6. Germline V lookup: CDR1 MNHEY, CDR2 SVGEGT. The CDR3 covers 15 residues. In the original workflow: Estimation of nucleated cell counts was performed using reference gene primer amplification. Sequenced by immunoSEQ multiplex PCR; TCRdb stores in-frame clones only, minus some. V and J calls and clone size are given by that table; D and trimming were obtained from the DNA. The repertoire includes about 210,000 clones, almost 85% of them detected once, and 6.5% to 9% sits in the top ten. The sample was peripheral blood. The TCR originated in a woman aged 50 to 60 with active or convalescent COVID-19. The V gene is TRBV6-2 or TRBV6-3, the J gene TRBJ2-3; TRBD1 matches 7 bases. This CDR3 reads CASSRDRAGTDTQYF. The CDR3 bases are TGTGCCAGCAGTCGAGACAGGGCCGGCACAGATACGCAGTATTTT.